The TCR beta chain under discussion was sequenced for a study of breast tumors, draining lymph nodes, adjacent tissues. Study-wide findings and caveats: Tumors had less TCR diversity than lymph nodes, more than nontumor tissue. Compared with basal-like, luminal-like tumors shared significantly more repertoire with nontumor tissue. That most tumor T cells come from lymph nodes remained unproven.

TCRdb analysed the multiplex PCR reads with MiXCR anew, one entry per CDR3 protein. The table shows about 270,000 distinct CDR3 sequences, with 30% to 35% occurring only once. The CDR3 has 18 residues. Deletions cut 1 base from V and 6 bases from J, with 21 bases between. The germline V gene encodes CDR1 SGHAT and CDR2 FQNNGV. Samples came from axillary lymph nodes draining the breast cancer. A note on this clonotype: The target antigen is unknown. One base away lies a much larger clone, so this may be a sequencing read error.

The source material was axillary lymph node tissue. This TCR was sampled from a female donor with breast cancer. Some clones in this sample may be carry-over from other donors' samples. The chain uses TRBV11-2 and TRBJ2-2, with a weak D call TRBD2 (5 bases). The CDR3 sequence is CASSLGGLAYERSGELFF. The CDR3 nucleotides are TGTGCCAGCAGCTTAGGAGGGTTGGCGTATGAGAGGTCCGGGGAGCTGTTTTTT. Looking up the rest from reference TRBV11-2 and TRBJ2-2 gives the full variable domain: EAGVAQSPRYKIIEKRQSVAFWCNPISGHATLYWYQQILGQGPKLLIQFQNNGVVDDSQLPKDRFSAERLKGVDSTLKIQPAKLEDSAVYLCASSLGGLAYERSGELFFGEGSRLTVL.